This TCR beta chain was captured by sequencing in a study of T cell responses to AZD1222 COVID-19 vaccine. The CDR3 spans 14 residues. From germline, CDR1 is KGHSH and CDR2 LQKENI. The germline V and J ends were trimmed by 3 bases and 8 bases, with 14 bases remaining between them. Profiling relied on immunoSEQ multiplex PCR, and the TCRdb table lists in-frame clones only, not all of them. The repertoire includes some 140,000 clones, 93% of them detected once, and 5% to 6.5% sits in the top ten. Findings of the study overall: At 160-218 and 743-854, vaccine-associated CD4 TCRs were dominant, and they spanned spike.

On this clone itself: The target antigen is unknown.

Specimen: peripheral blood, collected on day 0 of AZD1222 vaccination. This chain links TRBV18 with TRBJ1-3, with no clear D. The clonotype originates from an adult in good health. CDR3 bases: TGTGCCAGCTCACCTGCCTCACCCCGAGACACCATATATTTT. The encoded protein is CASSPASPRDTIYF.